Detailed here is one T cell receptor (beta chain). The antigen remains unidentified. Trimming took 4 bases from V and 9 from J; bases not matched to a gene: 12. The CDR3 totals 16 residues. In germline, CDR1 is SGHRS, CDR2 YFSETQ. In the PCR, 60 Vbeta and 13 Jbeta primers were used. The repertoire was sequenced with immunoSEQ multiplex PCR; TCRdb's copy has only in-frame clones and lacks some. The repertoire consists of 100,000 to 150,000 clones, with around four fifths occurring once and the leading ten covering about 3.9%. The data were obtained in a study of cytomegalovirus exposure and HLA in healthy donors. Background on the study: Earlier, about 180 million T cells were analyzed, and some 120 million unique TCR beta sequences were found among them.

General study points: By a later analysis, the bulk of CMV-associated TCR beta chains appeared HLA-restricted.

V and J are TRBV5-1 and TRBJ1-6; 8 bases map to TRBD1. This TCR was recovered from a woman between 40 and 50 years old in good health and CMV-seropositive. The sequenced material came from PBMCs. CDR3: CASSVSSGGGGSPLHF. CDR3 bases: TGCGCCAGCAGCGTTTCTTCAGGGGGCGGAGGTTCACCCCTCCACTTT.